This T cell receptor (beta chain) comes out of a study of CXCR3-negative and CXCR3-positive naive CD8 T cells. In the case of this clonotype: What it binds is not known.

Germline V gives CDR1 LGHDT, CDR2 YNNKEL (reference sequence). This CDR3 is 21 amino acids long. Findings and caveats of the study: In CXCR3-positive naive cells, the TRB CDR3s were more hydrophobic than in CXCR3-negative naive cells.

The authors made the TRB cDNA libraries by 5' RACE using UMI labels. Reprocessing the 5' RACE reads, TCRdb reports a single entry for every CDR3 protein and omits DNA. This repertoire includes about 70,000 distinct CDR3 sequences. Sequences were obtained from naive CXCR3+ CD8+ T cells from blood. The subset here: CD45RO-CCR7+CD27+CD95- naive CD8+ T cells expressing CXCR3 (TNR3+). The chain combines TRBV3-1 with TRBJ1-1; TCRdb indicates TRBD1, and absent DNA this call remains unverified. The TCR originated in a human donor in good health. Some clones in this sample may be carry-over from other donors' samples. The CDR3 spells CASSQPTPGTGGSPLSTEAFF.